The T cell receptor (beta chain) described here comes from a study of blood T cells in healthy people across ages. A second about 6 to 11 cycle PCR used barcoded and J-beta primers. MiXCR was run by TCRdb on the 5' RACE reads, yielding one entry per CDR3 protein. The table shows approximately 490,000 distinct CDR3 sequences, with about 25% occurring only once. V was clipped by 6 bases and J by 0 bases, with 9 bases between them. The germline gives CDR1 SNHLY, CDR2 FYNNEI. The CDR3 has 13 amino acids. This same sample was also taken into another study, of T cells of mothers and their children. That work adds: cDNA synthesis used all extracted RNA, approximately 1.5 ug per 15 ul.

The sequence derives from a boy between 5 and 17 years old in good health. The chain recombines TRBV2 with TRBJ2-7; D is possibly TRBD1 (5 bases). The sequenced sample consisted of blood. CDR3 DNA sequence: TGTGCCAGCAGCCAGGGATACTCCTACGAGCAGTACTTC. It yields the protein CASSQGYSYEQYF.